This T cell receptor (beta chain) was sequenced for a study of control samples from healthy donors and cancer patients. Germline CDR1 and CDR2: MNHEY and SVGEGT. This CDR3 comprises 14 residues. Deletions cut 5 bases from V and 0 bases from J, with 11 bases between. Measured with immunoSEQ multiplex PCR; TCRdb has only the in-frame clones, and not every one. The repertoire holds 96,000 or so clones, with just over 90% as singletons. The clonotype originates from a man younger than 35 in good health. Sequencing was done on a sample of blood. The chain carries TRBV6-2 or TRBV6-3 and TRBJ2-7; no reliable D call. The CDR3 loop reads CASSRTDPSYEQYF. The CDR3 coding sequence is TGTGCCAGCAGTCGGACCGACCCCTCCTACGAGCAGTACTTC.